These 10 T cell receptor beta chains were all obtained from the same sample, sequenced in a study of blood T cell repertoires in COVID-19 (dated by TCRdb to 2019 to 2021). The method behind the library was the immunoSEQ multiplex PCR assay. This immuneACCESS table, as held by TCRdb, lists in-frame sequences with V and J called but not all clones. Of the missing ones, under half trace to an unresolved V gene in checked studies; the others have no known cause. In all, the sample holds fewer than 350,000 clones, and about 89% of those were seen once. Roughly 5% of the sample belongs to the ten largest clones. Sequencing was carried out using peripheral blood. The receptor set was obtained from a man aged 35 to 55 with acute or convalescent COVID-19.

The chain links TRBV3-1 (or the pseudogene TRBV3-2) to TRBJ1-6; 10 nucleotides agree with TRBD1. The CDR3 has 16 amino acids. The V segment lost 2 bases and the J segment 7 bases; nucleotides outside the gene matches: 5. Per germline, CDR1 LGHDT and CDR2 YNNKEL (reference sequence). CDR3 region: CASSQKGDRGNSPLHF. In nucleotides, the CDR3 is TGTGCCAGCAGCCAAAAAGGGGACAGGGGCAATTCACCCCTCCACTTT.

The chain is built from TRBV24-1 and TRBJ2-2, with a possible D match to TRBD2 (5 bases). V was trimmed by 0 bases and J by 4 bases, leaving 5 bases between them. The CDR3 covers 14 residues. Germline-derived CDR1 and CDR2 are KGHDR and SFDVKD. CDR3 nucleotides: TGTGCCACCAGTGATTTGGGGAGCACCGGGGAGCTGTTTTTT. Amino acids: CATSDLGSTGELFF.

A remark on this clone: Its ends do not fully match the called genes, so a read error is possible. This chain uses TRBV6-5 with TRBJ2-7; D ambiguous. From germline, CDR1 is MNHEY and CDR2 SVGAGI. The CDR3 is made up of 12 amino acids. CDR3 region: CASRFPRLTPVF. In DNA form, the CDR3 reads TGTGCCAGCAGATTCCCACGCCTTACTCCTGTTTTC.

The chain employs TRBV11-2 and TRBJ2-2; 9 bases agree with TRBD2. Trimming at V came to 5 bases and at J to 4 bases, leaving 8 bases not matched to a gene. CDR3 length equals 16 residues. CDR1 is SGHAT, CDR2 FQNNGV, per germline. The CDR3 DNA sequence: TGTGCCAGCAGCCGCTATAGCGGGGGAGGCACCGGGGAGCTGTTTTTT. Translated: CASSRYSGGGTGELFF.

For this clone: The sample carries other DNA sequences with the same CDR3. The chain combines TRBV18 with TRBJ2-5, with 7 bases that match TRBD1. This CDR3 is 14 amino acids long. Germline V gives CDR1 KGHSH, CDR2 LQKENI. The V segment lost 4 bases and the J segment 6 bases; nucleotides outside the gene matches: 8. Written as DNA, the CDR3 is TGTGCCAGCTCACGAGGACAGGTCGGCCAGACCCAGTACTTC. It is translated as CASSRGQVGQTQYF.

The rearrangement links TRBV5-1 to TRBJ2-1, with 8 positions matching TRBD1. CDR1 is SGHRS and CDR2 is YFSETQ in the germline V gene. The CDR3 is 13 residues long. V shed 2 bases, J shed 13 bases, and the junction held 8 bases outside the gene matches. The CDR3 sequence: CASSLTTGGSQFF. CDR3 nucleotide sequence: TGCGCCAGCAGCTTAACTACAGGGGGATCTCAGTTCTTC.

This chain uses TRBV10-2 with TRBJ2-3; the D is unclear. The germline gives CDR1 WSHSY, CDR2 SAAADI. Trimming took off 0 bases at V and 4 bases at J, with 2 bases between the two ends. The CDR3 runs to 12 residues. In nucleotides, the CDR3 is TGCGCCAGCAGTGAGTCCTCAGATACGCAGTATTTT. Residues: CASSESSDTQYF.

This chain links TRBV12-3 or TRBV12-4 with TRBJ1-2; tentative D call: TRBD1 (5 bases). V gave up 5 bases and J gave up 2 bases, with 9 bases separating them. The CDR3 has 13 amino acids. The CDR3, as DNA: TGTGCCAGCAGTCCACAGGAGAACTATGGCTACACCTTC. Protein: CASSPQENYGYTF.

This chain connects TRBV13 to TRBJ1-1; maybe TRBD1 (5 bases). Germline V gene lookup returns CDR1 PRHDT and CDR2 FYEKMQ (reference sequence). Trimming stripped 4 bases from V and 4 bases from J, with 7 bases between. The CDR3 consists of 12 residues. The DNA for the CDR3 is TGTGCCAGCAGCTACGGGGGCACTGAAGCTTTCTTT. It yields the protein CASSYGGTEAFF.

The J gene is TRBJ1-1, the V gene TRBV7-3, with D possibly TRBD1 on 6 matching bases. Trimming stripped 3 bases from V and 7 bases from J, with 12 bases between. CDR3 size: 13 residues. In germline, CDR1 is SGHTA, CDR2 FQGTGA. The CDR3 sequence: CASSLGQGFEAFF. Here the CDR3 DNA reads TGTGCCAGCAGCTTGGGGCAGGGGTTTGAAGCTTTCTTT.